A selection of T cell receptor beta chains follows, all from one sample in a study of human T cells and chemical hapten exposure. TCRdb reanalysed the RACE reads using MiXCR and keeps one entry per CDR3 protein. Seen here are tens of thousands of distinct CDR3 sequences, approximately 11% observed once, and the top ten hold less than 2.5%. The specimen comprised whole blood, sampled in connection with sensitization to the hapten diphenylcyclopropenone (DPC). These receptors were taken from a man between 35 and 55 years old with alopecia areata. Some clones in this sample may be carry-over from other donors' samples. The CDR3 runs from the conserved cysteine through the conserved F or W. The order of the fields is J gene, clone size, V gene, D gene, CDR3 DNA, CDR3 protein. A D gene is named only where the DNA matches it firmly. Not all rows give a size; the values are once, few, many and, for expanded clones, a class.

TRBJ1-5	few	TRBV6-2/TRBV6-3	TRBD1	TGTGCCAGCAGCTCAGCTGGGGGGACAGAGCGGCGGGAACGGGGTCAGCCCCAGCATTTT	CASSSAGGTERRERGQPQHF
TRBJ2-2	-	TRBV9	-	TGTGCCAGCAGCGTGGCTAGCGTCACCGGGGAGCTGTTTTTT	CASSVASVTGELFF
TRBJ1-5	-	TRBV19	-	TGTGCCAGTTGGACCCCGCCATATAGCAATCAGCCCCAGCATTTT	CASWTPPYSNQPQHF
TRBJ2-1	-	TRBV12-3/TRBV12-4	TRBD1	TGTGCCAGCAGTCCCGAGGCAGGGGGCTGTGAGCAGTTCTTC	CASSPEAGGCEQFF
TRBJ2-5	-	TRBV7-8	TRBD2	TGTGCCAGCAGCTTAGGGACGGGAGGGTGGCAAGAGACCCAGTACTTC	CASSLGTGGWQETQYF
TRBJ2-7	many	TRBV20-1	TRBD2	TGCAGTGCTAGAGATATTCGCGGGAGGGCCAACGAGCAGTACTTC	CSARDIRGRANEQYF
TRBJ1-1	-	TRBV3-1	-	TGTGCCAGCAGCCAAATTGCGGGAGACACTGAAGCTTTCTTT	CASSQIAGDTEAFF
TRBJ1-6	many	TRBV9	-	TGTGCCAGCAGCGTAAAGCAGGGTTCACCCCTCCACTTT	CASSVKQGSPLHF
TRBJ2-3	few	TRBV11-2	-	TGTGCCAGCAGCCCTGACGGGGTGTCTTCTCACGCAGATACGCAGTATTTT	CASSPDGVSSHADTQYF
TRBJ1-1	many	TRBV28	TRBD1	TGTGCCAGCAGGGGGACAGGGAGGATCCCTGAAGCTTTCTTT	CASRGTGRIPEAFF
TRBJ2-5	-	TRBV14	-	TGTGCCAGCAGCCAAGACTTGAACAGGGCTTCGAGTCAAGAGACCCAGTACTTC	CASSQDLNRASSQETQYF